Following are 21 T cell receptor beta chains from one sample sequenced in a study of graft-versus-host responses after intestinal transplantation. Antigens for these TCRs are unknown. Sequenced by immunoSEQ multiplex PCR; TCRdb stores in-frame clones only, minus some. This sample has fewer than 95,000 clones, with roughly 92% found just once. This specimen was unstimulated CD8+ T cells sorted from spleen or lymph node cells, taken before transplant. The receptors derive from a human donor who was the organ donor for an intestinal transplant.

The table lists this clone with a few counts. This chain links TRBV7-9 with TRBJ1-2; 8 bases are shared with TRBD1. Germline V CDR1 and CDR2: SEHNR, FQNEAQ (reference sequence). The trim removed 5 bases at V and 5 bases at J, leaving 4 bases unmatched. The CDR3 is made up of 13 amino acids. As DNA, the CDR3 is TGTGCCAGCAGCGACGGACAGGGATATGGCTACACCTTC. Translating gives CASSDGQGYGYTF.

The CDR3 region is CASKSGGTDTQYF. CDR3 DNA: TGTGCCAGCAAAAGCGGGGGCACAGATACGCAGTATTTT. This chain connects TRBV13 to TRBJ2-3; 7 bases are shared with TRBD2. Per germline, CDR1 PRHDT and CDR2 FYEKMQ (reference sequence). V lost 7 bases, J lost 1 base, and 2 bases stayed unmatched. This CDR3 has 13 residues.

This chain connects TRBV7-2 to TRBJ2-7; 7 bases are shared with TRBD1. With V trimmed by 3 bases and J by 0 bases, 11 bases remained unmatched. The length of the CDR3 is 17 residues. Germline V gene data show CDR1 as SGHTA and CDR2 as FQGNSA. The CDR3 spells CASSFIRGRGPSYEQYF. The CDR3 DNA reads TGTGCCAGCAGCTTCATAAGAGGAAGGGGGCCCTCCTACGAGCAGTACTTC.

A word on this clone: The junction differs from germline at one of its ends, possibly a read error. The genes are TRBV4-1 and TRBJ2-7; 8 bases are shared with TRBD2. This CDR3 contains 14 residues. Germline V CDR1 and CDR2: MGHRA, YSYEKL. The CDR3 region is CASSQDRGGPGVAF. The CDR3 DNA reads TGCGCCAGCAGCCAAGATCGCGGGGGGCCGGGTGTTGCCTTC.

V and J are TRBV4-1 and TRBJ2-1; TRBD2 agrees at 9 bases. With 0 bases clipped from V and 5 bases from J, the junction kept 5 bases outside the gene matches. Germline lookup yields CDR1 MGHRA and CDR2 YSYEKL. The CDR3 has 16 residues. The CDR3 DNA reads TGCGCCAGCAGCCAAGAAGGCGGGGGGGCGAACAATGAGCAGTTCTTC. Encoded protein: CASSQEGGGANNEQFF.

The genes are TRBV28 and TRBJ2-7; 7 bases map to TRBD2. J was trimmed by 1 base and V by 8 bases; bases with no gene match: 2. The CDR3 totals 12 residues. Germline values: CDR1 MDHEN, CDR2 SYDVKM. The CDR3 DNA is TGTGCCAGCGGGGACTATTCCTACGAGCAGTACTTC. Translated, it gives CASGDYSYEQYF.

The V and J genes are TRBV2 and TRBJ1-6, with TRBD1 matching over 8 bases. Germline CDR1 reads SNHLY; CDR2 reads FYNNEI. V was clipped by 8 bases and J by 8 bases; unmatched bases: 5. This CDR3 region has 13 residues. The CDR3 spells CASPGQGDSPLHF. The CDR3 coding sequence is TGTGCCAGCCCTGGACAGGGTGATTCACCCCTCCACTTT.

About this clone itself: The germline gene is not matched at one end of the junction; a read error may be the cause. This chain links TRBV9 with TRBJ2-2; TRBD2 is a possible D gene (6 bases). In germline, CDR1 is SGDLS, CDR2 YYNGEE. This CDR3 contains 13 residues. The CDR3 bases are TGTGCCAGCAGCCCCCGAAGCCTCGGGGGGCTGTTTTTT. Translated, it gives CASSPRSLGGLFF.

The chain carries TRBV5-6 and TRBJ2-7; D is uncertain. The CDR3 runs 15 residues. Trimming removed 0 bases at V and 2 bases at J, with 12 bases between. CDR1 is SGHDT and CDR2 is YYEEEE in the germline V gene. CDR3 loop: CASSLGYGRTYEQYF. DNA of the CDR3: TGTGCCAGCAGCTTGGGTTATGGCAGAACCTACGAGCAGTACTTC.

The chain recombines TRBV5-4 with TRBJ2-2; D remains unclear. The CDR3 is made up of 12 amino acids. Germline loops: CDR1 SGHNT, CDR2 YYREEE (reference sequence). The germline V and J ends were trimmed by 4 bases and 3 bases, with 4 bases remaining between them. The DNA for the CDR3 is TGTGCCAGCAGCGCGTACACCGGGGAGCTGTTTTTT. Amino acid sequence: CASSAYTGELFF. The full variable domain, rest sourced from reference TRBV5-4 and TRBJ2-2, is ETGVTQSPTHLIKTRGQQVTLRCSSQSGHNTVSWYQQALGQGPQFIFQYYREEENGRGNFPPRFSGLQFPNYSSELNVNALELDDSALYLCASSAYTGELFFGEGSRLTVL.

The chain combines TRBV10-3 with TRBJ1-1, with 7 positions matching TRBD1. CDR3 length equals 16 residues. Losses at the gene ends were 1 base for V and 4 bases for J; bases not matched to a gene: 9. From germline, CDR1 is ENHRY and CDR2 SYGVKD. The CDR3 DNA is TGTGCCATCAGTGAGTACCCAACAGGGGAGGTCACTGAAGCTTTCTTT. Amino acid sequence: CAISEYPTGEVTEAFF.

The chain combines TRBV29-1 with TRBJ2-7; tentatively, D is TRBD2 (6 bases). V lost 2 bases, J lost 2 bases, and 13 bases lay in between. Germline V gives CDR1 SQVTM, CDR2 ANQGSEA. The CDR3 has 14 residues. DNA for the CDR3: TGCAGCGTTGAAAGGAGGGGTCAGACCTACGAGCAGTACTTC. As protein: CSVERRGQTYEQYF.

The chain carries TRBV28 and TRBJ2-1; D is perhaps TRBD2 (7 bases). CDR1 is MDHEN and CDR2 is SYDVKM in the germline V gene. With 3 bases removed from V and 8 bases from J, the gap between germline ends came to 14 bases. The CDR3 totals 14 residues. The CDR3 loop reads CASSFRGAVDEQFF. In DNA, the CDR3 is TGTGCCAGCAGTTTCCGGGGGGCGGTTGATGAGCAGTTCTTC.

The DNA of the CDR3 is TGTGCCAGCAGTCAGGGGGCCGCATCCACAGATACGCAGTATTTT. Translation gives CASSQGAASTDTQYF. The chain joins TRBV6-5 to TRBJ2-3, with 8 nucleotides matching TRBD1. The germline V gene encodes CDR1 MNHEY and CDR2 SVGAGI. Germline trimming cut 5 bases from V and 2 bases from J; bases unmatched to any gene: 6. The CDR3 has 15 residues.

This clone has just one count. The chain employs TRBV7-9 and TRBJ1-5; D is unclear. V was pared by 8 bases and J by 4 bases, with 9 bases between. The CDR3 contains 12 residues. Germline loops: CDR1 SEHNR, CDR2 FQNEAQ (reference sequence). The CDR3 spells CASEGENQPQHF. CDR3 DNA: TGTGCCAGCGAGGGAGAAAATCAGCCCCAGCATTTT.

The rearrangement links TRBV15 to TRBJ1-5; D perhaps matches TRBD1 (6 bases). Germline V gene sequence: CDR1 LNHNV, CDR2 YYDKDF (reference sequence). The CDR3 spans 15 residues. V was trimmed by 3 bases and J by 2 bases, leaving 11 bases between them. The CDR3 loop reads CATSRQGQGNQPQHF. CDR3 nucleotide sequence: TGTGCCACCAGCAGGCAGGGGCAAGGCAATCAGCCCCAGCATTTT.

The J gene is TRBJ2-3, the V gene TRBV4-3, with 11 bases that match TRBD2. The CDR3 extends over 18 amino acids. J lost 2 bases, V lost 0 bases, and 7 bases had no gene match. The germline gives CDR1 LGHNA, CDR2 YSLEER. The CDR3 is CASSQDRLAGGFTDTQYF. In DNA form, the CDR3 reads TGCGCCAGCAGCCAAGATCGGCTAGCGGGGGGTTTCACAGATACGCAGTATTTT.

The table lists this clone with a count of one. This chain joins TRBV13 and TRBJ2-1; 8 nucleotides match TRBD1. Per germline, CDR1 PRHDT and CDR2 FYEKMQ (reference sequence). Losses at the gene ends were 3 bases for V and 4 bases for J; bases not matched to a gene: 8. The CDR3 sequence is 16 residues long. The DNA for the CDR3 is TGTGCCAGCAGCTTTGCCGGGACAGGATCATACAATGAGCAGTTCTTC. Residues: CASSFAGTGSYNEQFF.

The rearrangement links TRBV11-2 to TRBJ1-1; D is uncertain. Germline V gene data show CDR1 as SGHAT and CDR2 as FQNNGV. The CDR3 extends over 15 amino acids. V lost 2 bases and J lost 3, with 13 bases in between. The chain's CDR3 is CASSLMAQLDTEAFF. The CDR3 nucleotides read TGTGCCAGCAGCTTAATGGCACAGTTGGACACTGAAGCTTTCTTT. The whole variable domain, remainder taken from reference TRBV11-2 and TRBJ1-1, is EAGVAQSPRYKIIEKRQSVAFWCNPISGHATLYWYQQILGQGPKLLIQFQNNGVVDDSQLPKDRFSAERLKGVDSTLKIQPAKLEDSAVYLCASSLMAQLDTEAFFGQGTRLTVV.

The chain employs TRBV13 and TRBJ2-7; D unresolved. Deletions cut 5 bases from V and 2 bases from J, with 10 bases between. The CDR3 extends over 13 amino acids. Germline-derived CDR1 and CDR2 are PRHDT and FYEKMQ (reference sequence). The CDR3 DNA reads TGTGCCAGCAGCCCGCAGCAGGCCTACGAGCAGTACTTC. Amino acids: CASSPQQAYEQYF.

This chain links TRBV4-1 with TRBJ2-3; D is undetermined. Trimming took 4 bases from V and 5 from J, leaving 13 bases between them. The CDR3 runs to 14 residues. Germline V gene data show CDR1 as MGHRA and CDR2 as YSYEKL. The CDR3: CASSLFPGGDTQYF. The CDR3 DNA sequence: TGCGCCAGCAGCCTTTTCCCGGGTGGAGATACGCAGTATTTT.